This T cell receptor (beta chain) appears in the sequencing data of a study of CD8+ T cells in alopecia areata. About the research overall: Oral tofacitinib (5 to 10 mg twice daily) was administered to treated patients.

The length of the CDR3 is 19 residues. CDR1 is SQVTM, CDR2 ANQGSEA, per germline. With V trimmed by 4 bases and J by 3 bases, 18 bases remained unmatched. Sampling of alopecia areata patients yielded lesional scalp punch biopsies as well as peripheral blood. In each case, RNA was isolated and then reverse transcribed into cDNA as the sequencing template. TCRdb keeps only in-frame clones here, not all; method: immunoSEQ multiplex PCR. Counted here are 150,000 or so clones, 40% to 50% occurring once; the ten biggest clones make up about 6.4%. This sequence was found in a human donor with alopecia areata. What was sequenced was CD4+ T cells sorted from blood. The chain couples TRBV29-1 to TRBJ1-4, with 9 nucleotides matching TRBD1. The CDR3 nucleotides are TGCAGCGTTGTTCTGATGCCGGGACAGGGAAAAGTGGCTAATGAAAAACTGTTTTTT. It encodes CSVVLMPGQGKVANEKLFF.